Ten or more counts support the clone carrying this TCR beta chain. TCRdb analysed the 5' RACE reads with MiXCR anew, one entry per CDR3 protein. The top ten hold under 20% of the sample, which has 200,000 to 300,000 distinct CDR3 sequences, 3.6% seen once. The data are from a study of T cells after yellow fever vaccination. Germline values: CDR1 MDHEN, CDR2 SYDVKM. Trimming cost V 6 bases and J 2 bases, with 14 bases left between them. This CDR3 contains 14 residues. V usage is TRBV28 and J usage is TRBJ2-7; possible D gene TRBD1, 5 bases. Source: PBMCs, taken 15 days after the yellow fever booster vaccination. The origin of this receptor is a man between 18 and 29 years old who received the YFV17D yellow fever vaccine. The CDR3 DNA reads as TGTGCCAGCAGACCCAAGGGGTCTGCCTACGAGCAGTACGTC. As protein: CASRPKGSAYEQYV.